A selection of T cell receptor beta chains follows, all from one sample in a study of preoperative IRX-2 immunotherapy in early breast cancer. Using immunoSEQ multiplex PCR, the repertoire was profiled, and TCRdb retains in-frame clones only, with some absent. Of about 29,000 clones detected, around 90% appear once; the ten largest clones hold 9.8%. This specimen was taken from a patient treated with IRX-2 immunotherapy. The receptors shown here come from a human donor with breast cancer. CDR3s include the opening cysteine and the closing phenylalanine or tryptophan. A D gene is named only where the DNA matches it firmly. Clone size is shown for a subset of rows, as once, few, many or a class of expanded clone.

v_gene: TRBV28
d_gene: TRBD1
abundance: .
j_gene: TRBJ1-5
CDR3aa: CASSSGTGRVQPQHF
CDR3nt: TGTGCCAGCAGTTCAGGGACAGGGAGGGTTCAGCCCCAGCATTTT

v_gene: TRBV7-2
d_gene: TRBD2
abundance: once
j_gene: TRBJ2-1
CDR3aa: CASSDRLAGQTSYNEQFF
CDR3nt: TGTGCCAGCAGCGACCGACTAGCGGGGCAAACCTCCTACAATGAGCAGTTCTTC

v_gene: TRBV5-6
d_gene: .
abundance: .
j_gene: TRBJ2-7
CDR3aa: CASSLGLSSYEQYF
CDR3nt: TGTGCCAGCAGCTTGGGACTGAGCTCCTACGAGCAGTACTTC

v_gene: TRBV10-3
d_gene: TRBD2
abundance: .
j_gene: TRBJ2-7
CDR3aa: CAISESTSGSYEQYF
CDR3nt: TGTGCCATCAGTGAGTCCACTAGCGGCTCCTACGAGCAGTACTTC

v_gene: TRBV7-9
d_gene: .
abundance: .
j_gene: TRBJ1-2
CDR3aa: CASSLAPAAYGYTF
CDR3nt: TGTGCCAGCAGCTTAGCGCCGGCAGCCTATGGCTACACCTTC

v_gene: TRBV28
d_gene: TRBD2
abundance: .
j_gene: TRBJ2-5
CDR3aa: CASSLNGQGGQETQYF
CDR3nt: TGTGCCAGCAGTTTAAATGGGCAGGGAGGGCAAGAGACCCAGTACTTC

v_gene: TRBV7-2
d_gene: .
abundance: .
j_gene: TRBJ2-1
CDR3aa: CASSWLGEQFF
CDR3nt: TGTGCCAGCAGCTGGCTGGGTGAGCAGTTCTTC

v_gene: TRBV10-1
d_gene: TRBD2
abundance: .
j_gene: TRBJ2-2
CDR3aa: CASSVAGGLGGELFF
CDR3nt: TGCGCCAGCAGCGTAGCGGGAGGGCTTGGCGGGGAGCTGTTTTTT

v_gene: TRBV27
d_gene: .
abundance: .
j_gene: TRBJ2-7
CDR3aa: CASSYRDFYEQYF
CDR3nt: TGTGCCAGCAGTTACAGGGATTTCTACGAGCAGTACTTC

v_gene: TRBV18
d_gene: .
abundance: .
j_gene: TRBJ2-5
CDR3aa: CASSTYQETQYF
CDR3nt: TGTGCCAGCTCAACGTACCAAGAGACCCAGTACTTC

v_gene: TRBV15
d_gene: TRBD1
abundance: once
j_gene: TRBJ1-4
CDR3aa: CATSSPGQVSFF
CDR3nt: TGTGCCACCAGCAGTCCAGGACAGGTCAGTTTTTTT

v_gene: TRBV28
d_gene: TRBD1
abundance: .
j_gene: TRBJ2-7
CDR3aa: CASSLGQGMYEQYF
CDR3nt: TGTGCCAGCAGTTTAGGACAGGGAATGTACGAGCAGTACTTC

v_gene: TRBV5-1
d_gene: .
abundance: .
j_gene: TRBJ2-5
CDR3aa: CASSLQETQYF
CDR3nt: TGCGCCAGCAGCTTACAAGAGACCCAGTACTTC

v_gene: TRBV19
d_gene: .
abundance: .
j_gene: TRBJ2-7
CDR3aa: CASRTLDASSYEQYF
CDR3nt: TGTGCCAGTAGGACCCTGGACGCGAGCTCCTACGAGCAGTACTTC

v_gene: TRBV6-4
d_gene: TRBD2
abundance: .
j_gene: TRBJ2-3
CDR3aa: CASSPLAGASTDTQYF
CDR3nt: TGTGCCAGCAGCCCACTAGCGGGGGCTAGCACAGATACGCAGTATTTT

v_gene: TRBV30
d_gene: TRBD2
abundance: .
j_gene: TRBJ2-7
CDR3aa: CARDGLAGGREQYF
CDR3nt: TGTGCCCGGGACGGACTAGCGGGGGGGAGAGAGCAGTACTTC

v_gene: TRBV21-1
d_gene: .
abundance: .
j_gene: TRBJ2-3
CDR3aa: CASSKAPSPTSTDTQYF
CDR3nt: TGTGCCAGCAGCAAAGCGCCGAGTCCAACTAGCACAGATACGCAGTATTTT

v_gene: TRBV7-9
d_gene: TRBD2
abundance: .
j_gene: TRBJ2-5
CDR3aa: CASSFSTSGQETQYF
CDR3nt: TGTGCCAGCAGCTTTTCGACTAGCGGACAAGAGACCCAGTACTTC

v_gene: TRBV2
d_gene: TRBD2
abundance: once
j_gene: TRBJ2-7
CDR3aa: CASSRGSLWEQYF
CDR3nt: TGTGCCAGCAGCCGCGGGAGTCTTTGGGAGCAGTACTTC

v_gene: TRBV27
d_gene: TRBD1
abundance: .
j_gene: TRBJ1-3
CDR3aa: CASSPGQGAGNTIYF
CDR3nt: TGTGCCAGCAGTCCCGGACAGGGGGCTGGAAACACCATATATTTT

v_gene: TRBV5-6
d_gene: .
abundance: .
j_gene: TRBJ1-2
CDR3aa: CASSPYGVYGYTF
CDR3nt: TGTGCCAGCAGCCCCTACGGAGTTTATGGCTACACCTTC

v_gene: TRBV27
d_gene: .
abundance: .
j_gene: TRBJ1-5
CDR3aa: CASSLFSLGNQPQHF
CDR3nt: TGTGCCAGCAGTTTATTTTCTCTGGGCAATCAGCCCCAGCATTTT

v_gene: TRBV18
d_gene: .
abundance: few
j_gene: TRBJ2-2
CDR3aa: CASSPETGRELFF
CDR3nt: TGTGCCAGCTCACCGGAGACTGGCCGGGAGCTGTTTTTT

v_gene: TRBV11-2
d_gene: .
abundance: .
j_gene: TRBJ2-1
CDR3aa: CASSLIGANEQFF
CDR3nt: TGTGCCAGCAGCTTAATTGGAGCTAATGAGCAGTTCTTC

v_gene: TRBV7-8
d_gene: .
abundance: .
j_gene: TRBJ2-1
CDR3aa: CASRQITSSYNEQFF
CDR3nt: TGTGCCAGCAGACAAATCACGAGCTCCTACAATGAGCAGTTCTTC

v_gene: TRBV5-4
d_gene: TRBD1
abundance: .
j_gene: TRBJ2-7
CDR3aa: CASRRSGQGYEQYF
CDR3nt: TGTGCCAGCAGGCGTAGCGGACAGGGGTACGAGCAGTACTTC

v_gene: TRBV30
d_gene: .
abundance: .
j_gene: TRBJ2-7
CDR3aa: CAWSFGYEQYF
CDR3nt: TGTGCCTGGAGCTTCGGGTACGAGCAGTACTTC

v_gene: TRBV5-4
d_gene: TRBD1
abundance: .
j_gene: TRBJ2-7
CDR3aa: CASSLTGTGYEQYF
CDR3nt: TGTGCCAGCAGCTTGACCGGGACAGGGTACGAGCAGTACTTC

v_gene: TRBV6-6
d_gene: TRBD1
abundance: .
j_gene: TRBJ1-5
CDR3aa: CASSGDRGLGQPQHF
CDR3nt: TGTGCCAGCAGTGGGGACAGGGGGCTAGGTCAGCCCCAGCATTTT

v_gene: TRBV9
d_gene: .
abundance: once
j_gene: TRBJ1-3
CDR3aa: CASSVAGESPGNTIYF
CDR3nt: TGTGCCAGCAGCGTAGCTGGGGAGTCTCCTGGAAACACCATATATTTT

v_gene: TRBV14
d_gene: .
abundance: once
j_gene: TRBJ2-2
CDR3aa: CASSQVWGRTGELFF
CDR3nt: TGTGCCAGCAGCCAAGTGTGGGGGAGGACCGGGGAGCTGTTTTTT

v_gene: TRBV7-9
d_gene: TRBD1
abundance: .
j_gene: TRBJ1-1
CDR3aa: CASTRGGPYTEAFF
CDR3nt: TGTGCCAGCACCAGGGGGGGACCTTACACTGAAGCTTTCTTT

v_gene: TRBV6-5
d_gene: .
abundance: once
j_gene: TRBJ1-2
CDR3aa: CASSYSGTGNYGYTF
CDR3nt: TGTGCCAGCAGTTACTCCGGAACAGGGAACTATGGCTACACCTTC

v_gene: TRBV27
d_gene: .
abundance: .
j_gene: TRBJ1-2
CDR3aa: CASSLGGRNYGYTF
CDR3nt: TGTGCCAGCAGTTTAGGCGGCAGAAACTATGGCTACACCTTC

v_gene: TRBV5-1
d_gene: .
abundance: .
j_gene: TRBJ2-7
CDR3aa: CASTQYMTGVLAEQYF
CDR3nt: TGCGCCAGCACCCAATATATGACAGGCGTGCTCGCCGAGCAGTACTTC

v_gene: TRBV6-1
d_gene: .
abundance: once
j_gene: TRBJ1-2
CDR3aa: CASSLDANYGYTF
CDR3nt: TGTGCCAGCAGTTTGGATGCTAACTATGGCTACACCTTC

v_gene: TRBV29-1
d_gene: .
abundance: .
j_gene: TRBJ1-4
CDR3aa: CSVVKTEKLFF
CDR3nt: TGCAGCGTTGTAAAAACTGAAAAACTGTTTTTT

v_gene: TRBV19
d_gene: TRBD1
abundance: .
j_gene: TRBJ1-4
CDR3aa: CASSTRQGVFEKLFF
CDR3nt: TGTGCCAGTAGCACAAGACAGGGGGTTTTTGAAAAACTGTTTTTT

v_gene: TRBV27
d_gene: .
abundance: .
j_gene: TRBJ2-3
CDR3aa: CASSFERSTDTQYF
CDR3nt: TGTGCCAGCAGTTTTGAGCGGAGCACAGATACGCAGTATTTT

v_gene: TRBV27
d_gene: .
abundance: .
j_gene: TRBJ1-2
CDR3aa: CASGDGRGYGYTF
CDR3nt: TGTGCCAGCGGGGACGGGAGAGGGTATGGCTACACCTTC

v_gene: TRBV7-9
d_gene: .
abundance: .
j_gene: TRBJ1-6
CDR3aa: CASSRAGGGSPLHF
CDR3nt: TGTGCCAGCAGCCGGGCCGGGGGAGGATCACCCCTCCACTTT

v_gene: TRBV29-1
d_gene: .
abundance: .
j_gene: TRBJ2-3
CDR3aa: CSVQEQTDTQYF
CDR3nt: TGCAGCGTCCAAGAACAGACAGATACGCAGTATTTT

v_gene: TRBV5-1
d_gene: TRBD1
abundance: .
j_gene: TRBJ2-2
CDR3aa: CASSHDRGTGPGELFF
CDR3nt: TGCGCCAGCAGCCACGACAGGGGGACGGGACCCGGGGAGCTGTTTTTT